Listed below are T cell receptor beta chains from one sample, sequenced in a study of early T cells in non-severe SARS-CoV-2 infection. TCRdb recomputed calls from the 5' RACE reads with MiXCR, one row per CDR3 protein. The sample includes 50,000 to 80,000 distinct CDR3 sequences, less than 5.5% of them seen just once. Sequenced sample: whole blood. The origin of the receptors is an adult who was a healthcare worker with PCR-confirmed SARS-CoV-2 infection or an uninfected control (not recorded which). The conserved cysteine and the conserved F or W are not part of the CDR3 here.

V gene: TRBV20-1
CDR3 protein: SAREGLYGYT

V gene: TRBV7-2
CDR3 protein: ASSPQPPDTQY

V gene: TRBV5-4
CDR3 protein: ASSSLPTPADTQY

V gene: TRBV20-1
CDR3 protein: SAREGLNYGYT

V gene: TRBV5-1
CDR3 protein: ASRYRDRKASSNQPQH

V gene: TRBV28
CDR3 protein: ASTMRGENTEAF

V gene: TRBV19
CDR3 protein: ASMGQGLTEAF

V gene: TRBV10-3
CDR3 protein: AIGRGDTYEQY

V gene: TRBV5-1
CDR3 protein: ASGDGSGEQY

V gene: TRBV10-1
CDR3 protein: ASSESTAQGTGELF

V gene: TRBV9
CDR3 protein: ASSPRAVRGYGYT

V gene: TRBV6-4
CDR3 protein: ASSATREGEQF

V gene: TRBV2
CDR3 protein: ASSQGDSPLH

V gene: TRBV20-1
CDR3 protein: SATMTSGGRGDTQY

V gene: TRBV7-2
CDR3 protein: ASSLSENTGELF

V gene: TRBV6-2/TRBV6-3
CDR3 protein: ASSGLAGGAGELF

V gene: TRBV3-1
CDR3 protein: ASSLGTPDTQY